The 8 T cell receptor beta chains below all came from one sample that was sequenced in a study of shared clonotypes between healthy human individuals. The data were produced by immunoSEQ multiplex PCR, yet TCRdb's version contains in-frame clones alone and is incomplete. The profile shows approximately 1.5 million clones, approximately 98.5% of them singletons. Sequences were obtained from naive CD4+ T cells sorted from blood. Sample subset: CD45RA+ positively selected. The receptors here all came from a man aged 30 to 39 in good health.

The V and J genes are TRBV5-6 and TRBJ1-1; the match to TRBD1 covers 9 bases. Germline CDR1 and CDR2: SGHDT and YYEEEE. V shed 4 bases, J shed 4 bases, and the junction held 5 bases outside the gene matches. The CDR3 is made up of 14 amino acids. This CDR3 is CASSTTGGGTEAFF. The CDR3 DNA is TGTGCCAGCAGCACCACAGGGGGCGGCACTGAAGCTTTCTTT.

In DNA form, the CDR3 reads TGTGCCAGCAGCCTCGACCCGGGGGCTACTGAAGCTTTCTTT. It specifies CASSLDPGATEAFF. The chain has TRBV9 and TRBJ1-1; weak D call: TRBD1 (6 bases). The germline gives CDR1 SGDLS, CDR2 YYNGEE. The V and J ends lost 4 bases and 5 bases respectively, with 15 bases between them. CDR3 length equals 14 residues.

The chain recombines TRBV28 with TRBJ1-2; D is possibly TRBD1 (5 bases). The CDR3 totals 14 residues. Deletions cut 2 bases from V and 5 bases from J, with 12 bases between. Per the germline V gene, CDR1 is MDHEN and CDR2 is SYDVKM. CDR3 in amino acids: CASSLEGPRYGYTF. In nucleotides, the CDR3 is TGTGCCAGCAGTTTAGAGGGGCCAAGATATGGCTACACCTTC.

With respect to this clone: The same CDR3 arises from other DNA sequences in this sample as well. The CDR3 DNA is TGTGCCAGCAGCTTGAGAAACACCGGGGAGCTGTTTTTT. Translation: CASSLRNTGELFF. This chain uses TRBV5-4 with TRBJ2-2; D unclear. Trimming took off 1 base at V and 2 bases at J, with 3 bases between the two ends. This CDR3 spans 13 amino acids. Germline V CDR1 and CDR2: SGHNT, YYREEE (reference sequence).

The chain links TRBV5-4 to TRBJ2-1; D possibly corresponds to TRBD1 (6 bases). Per the germline V gene, CDR1 is SGHNT and CDR2 is YYREEE (reference sequence). V lost 4 bases and J 8 bases, leaving 10 bases between the germline ends. The CDR3 covers 12 residues. DNA of the CDR3: TGTGCCAGCAGCAGGGGGAGCTATGAGCAGTTCTTC. Its protein is CASSRGSYEQFF.

The chain has TRBV4-1 and TRBJ2-7; the match to TRBD2 covers 11 bases. The CDR3 loop spans 17 amino acids. Germline trimming cut 1 base from V and 4 bases from J; bases unmatched to any gene: 9. Germline V CDR1 and CDR2: MGHRA, YSYEKL. The chain's CDR3 is CASSQVAGGMSVYEQYF. In nucleotides, the CDR3 is TGCGCCAGCAGCCAAGTAGCGGGAGGGATGTCGGTTTACGAGCAGTACTTC.

The chain combines TRBV28 with TRBJ2-7; D tentatively reads TRBD1 or TRBD2 (5 bases each). Trimming stripped 6 bases from V and 0 bases from J, with 15 bases between. This CDR3 has 15 residues. Germline CDR1 is MDHEN and CDR2 is SYDVKM. CDR3 nucleotide sequence: TGTGCCAGCAGGCCCAAGCGGACACCCTCCTACGAGCAGTACTTC. It encodes CASRPKRTPSYEQYF.

The rearrangement joins TRBV10-3 to TRBJ2-7; 10 nucleotides align to TRBD2. With V trimmed by 3 bases and J by 0 bases, 2 bases remained unmatched. CDR1 is ENHRY, CDR2 SYGVKD, per germline. The CDR3 runs to 15 residues. This chain's CDR3 is CAISDPSGSSYEQYF. The CDR3 nucleotides are TGTGCCATCAGTGACCCTAGCGGGAGCTCCTACGAGCAGTACTTC.